These T cell receptor beta chains were read from a single sample in a study of shared T cell receptors in the human thymus. The method was immunoSEQ multiplex PCR; TCRdb's version includes in-frame clones alone and lacks a portion of them. This table has about 610,000 clones, roughly 90% appearing once. The same data also contributed to another study, on human thymus T cells.

Material: thymocytes. The receptors stem from a boy less than two years old with a congenital heart defect. Each CDR3 is given with its conserved first and last residue. A D gene is named only where the DNA matches it firmly. Only part of the rows carry a size: once, few, many, or a class if the clone is expanded.

d_call | j_call | clone_size | v_call | cdr3_nt | cdr3_aa
TRBD1 | TRBJ1-2 | NA | TRBV12-5 | TGTGCTAGTGGTTTAGGGCAGGGGGAACTCTACACCTTC | CASGLGQGELYTF
TRBD1 | TRBJ1-5 | NA | TRBV30 | TGTGCCTGCACGCAGGGGGCGAATCAGCCCCAGCATTTT | CACTQGANQPQHF
TRBD1 | TRBJ1-2 | NA | TRBV13 | TGTGCCAGCAGCCGAGACAGGGGGAGCACCAACTATGGCTACACCTTC | CASSRDRGSTNYGYTF
NA | TRBJ2-1 | NA | TRBV15 | TGTGCCACCAGCAGAGATTCCTGGACAGGGGTTCGAGCGGGAGGTCACAATGAGCAGTTCTTC | CATSRDSWTGVRAGGHNEQFF
TRBD1 | TRBJ2-7 | NA | TRBV4-2 | TGTGCCAGCAGCCAAGAAGGACGAGGGGACAGGGTTTTCCACGAGCAGTACTTC | CASSQEGRGDRVFHEQYF
TRBD2 | TRBJ2-1 | NA | TRBV5-4 | TGTGCCAGCAGCAGAGGGGAGGGACAGTTCTTC | CASSRGEGQFF
TRBD2 | TRBJ2-5 | NA | TRBV5-5 | TGTGCCAGCAGCTCGGAATCTAAGCGGGAGGCACGAGAGACCCAGTACTTC | CASSSESKREARETQYF
TRBD2 | TRBJ2-1 | NA | TRBV9 | TGTGCCAGCAGCGTAGCCCGTGGTCTAGCGGGAGCCTACAATGAGCAGTTCTTC | CASSVARGLAGAYNEQFF
TRBD2 | TRBJ2-7 | few | TRBV11-2 | TGTGCCAGCAGCATCAGCGGGGGTTCCTACGAGCAGTACTTC | CASSISGGSYEQYF
TRBD1 | TRBJ1-2 | NA | TRBV25-1 | TGTGCCAGCAGTGCCCCCGGGACAGGGGAGGTTAATGGCTACACCTTC | CASSAPGTGEVNGYTF
NA | TRBJ2-1 | NA | TRBV4-2 | TGTGCCAGCAGCCAAGTCGCAGGCTCCTACAATGAGCAGTTCTTC | CASSQVAGSYNEQFF
TRBD1 | TRBJ2-1 | NA | TRBV29-1 | TGCAGCGTGGACAGGGACAATGAGCAGTTCTTC | CSVDRDNEQFF
TRBD1 | TRBJ2-1 | NA | TRBV30 | TGTGCCTGGAGGCCGGACAGGGTCGGTGCGGAACCCTACAATGAGCAGTTCTTC | CAWRPDRVGAEPYNEQFF
TRBD2 | TRBJ2-3 | NA | TRBV7-2 | TGTGCCAGCAGCTCTTTCATGCTAGCGGAGACAGATACGCAGTATTTT | CASSSFMLAETDTQYF
NA | TRBJ2-7 | NA | TRBV5-1 | TGCGCCAGCAGCTTGACGCCCCCTGACAGGAGCTACGAGCAGTACTTC | CASSLTPPDRSYEQYF
NA | TRBJ2-7 | NA | TRBV21-1 | TGTGCCAGCAGCAAAGTTGGGGGGGAGGTCCCTTCCTCCTACGAGCAGTACTTC | CASSKVGGEVPSSYEQYF
TRBD2 | TRBJ2-6 | NA | TRBV5-4 | TGTGCCAGCAGCTCGGGAGGACTCTCTGGGGCCAACGTCCTGACTTTC | CASSSGGLSGANVLTF
TRBD1 | TRBJ1-1 | NA | TRBV7-6 | TGTGCCAGCAGCACCCAGACAGGGTGGAAGACTGAAGCTTTCTTT | CASSTQTGWKTEAFF
NA | TRBJ2-3 | NA | TRBV25-1 | TGTGCCAGCAGTGCCCGGGACAGCCCGGGAGGCACAGATACGCAGTATTTT | CASSARDSPGGTDTQYF
TRBD2 | TRBJ2-5 | NA | TRBV7-6 | TGTGCCAGCAGCTCCCCTAGCGGGACTGTGGAGACCCAGTACTTC | CASSSPSGTVETQYF
TRBD1 | TRBJ1-3 | NA | TRBV27 | TGTGCCAGCAGTTTAAGACAGGGGCACGCCTCTGGAAACACCATATATTTT | CASSLRQGHASGNTIYF
TRBD1 | TRBJ2-7 | NA | TRBV27 | TGTGCCAGCAGTCGAAGGACAGGGGGCCCCGGGCAGTACTTC | CASSRRTGGPGQYF
NA | TRBJ2-3 | NA | TRBV2 | TGTGCCAGCAGTGGCGGGTTGGAGTATTTT | CASSGGLEYF
TRBD2 | TRBJ2-3 | NA | TRBV27 | TGTGCCAGCAGTCCTTTAGCGGGAGGTAGTGATACGCAGTATTTT | CASSPLAGGSDTQYF
TRBD2 | TRBJ2-1 | NA | TRBV2 | TGTGCCAGCAGTGTTAGCGGGAGGTCCTACAATGAGCAGTTCTTC | CASSVSGRSYNEQFF
TRBD2 | TRBJ2-7 | NA | TRBV27 | TGTGCCAGCAGCCCCAGGGTACTAGCGGGCCTCTACGAGCAGTACTTC | CASSPRVLAGLYEQYF